This T cell receptor (beta chain) was documented in a study of response to subunit inactivated influenza vaccine. The study's findings and limits: Each seasonal flu vaccination may recruit only limited new T cells, authors suggested.

Via MiXCR, TCRdb re-called the RT-PCR reads, giving one row per CDR3 protein. The data show around 200,000 distinct CDR3 sequences, approximately 8.7% seen once. The germline V gene has CDR1 DFQATT and CDR2 SNEGSKA (reference sequence). The CDR3 sequence is 14 residues long. Trimming took 6 bases from V and 6 from J, leaving 18 bases between them. Points on this clonotype: Its antigen is currently unknown.

The origin of this receptor is a man aged 50 to 59 who received an inactivated influenza vaccine. V gene TRBV20-1 combines with J gene TRBJ2-1; D call uncertain. The sequenced sample was non-naive T cells sorted from PBMCs, obtained on the day of vaccination. This CDR3 is CSAAGSWIFNEQFF. For the CDR3, the DNA is TGCAGTGCGGCCGGGTCCTGGATTTTCAATGAGCAGTTCTTC.